This T cell receptor beta chain appears in the sequencing data of a study of OX40 agonist ivuxolimab in advanced cancers. Germline V lookup: CDR1 SGHDT, CDR2 YYEEEE. The CDR3 totals 13 residues. Between the trimmed V and J ends, which lost 4 bases and 5 bases, there was a span of 12 bases. In the case of this clone: What it recognizes is unknown.

Patients were ineligible given autoimmune disease history or systemic immunosuppression. The table came from immunoSEQ multiplex PCR; TCRdb's copy has only in-frame clones and leaves some out. The data contain about 83,000 clones, about 88% of them singletons. Regarding the study as a whole: The mean number of expanded clones was higher in CD8+ T cells than in CD4+. Among some nonresponders, normalized T-cell clonal expansion was also low. Partial responders receiving 0.1-3.0 mg/kg showed among the lowest clonal expansion.

The source is an adult with an advanced solid tumor such as melanoma, head and neck, liver or kidney cancer. Sequencing was performed on CD4+ or CD8+ T cells sorted from blood, taken in a trial of the OX40 agonist ivuxolimab. The chain recombines TRBV5-6 with TRBJ1-2; tentative D call: TRBD1 (6 bases). The CDR3 sequence is CASSPDTGYGYTF. CDR3 in DNA: TGTGCCAGCAGCCCGGATACAGGGTATGGCTACACCTTC. The complete variable domain, with remaining parts taken from reference TRBV5-6 and TRBJ1-2, reads DAGVTQSPTHLIKTRGQQVTLRCSPKSGHDTVSWYQQALGQGPQFIFQYYEEEERQRGNFPDRFSGHQFPNYSSELNVNALLLGDSALYLCASSPDTGYGYTFGSGTRLTVV.